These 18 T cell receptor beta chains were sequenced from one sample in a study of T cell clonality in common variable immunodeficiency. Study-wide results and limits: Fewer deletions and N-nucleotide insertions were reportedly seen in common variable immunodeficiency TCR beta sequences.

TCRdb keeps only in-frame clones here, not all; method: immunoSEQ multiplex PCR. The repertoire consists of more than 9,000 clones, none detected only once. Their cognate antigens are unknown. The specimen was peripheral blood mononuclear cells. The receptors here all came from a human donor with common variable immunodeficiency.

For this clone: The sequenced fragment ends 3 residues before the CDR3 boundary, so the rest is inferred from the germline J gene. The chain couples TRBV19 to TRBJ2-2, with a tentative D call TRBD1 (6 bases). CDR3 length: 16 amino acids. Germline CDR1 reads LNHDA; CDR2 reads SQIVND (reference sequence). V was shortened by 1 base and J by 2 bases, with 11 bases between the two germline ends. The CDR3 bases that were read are TGTGCCAGTAGTATAGCGGGGACATACAACACCGGGGAG. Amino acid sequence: CASSIAGTYNTGE. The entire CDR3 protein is CASSIAGTYNTGELFF. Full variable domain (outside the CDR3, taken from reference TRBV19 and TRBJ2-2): DGGITQSPKYLFRKEGQNVTLSCEQNLNHDAMYWYRQDPGQGLRLIYYSQIVNDFQKGDIAEGYSVSREKKESFPLTVTSAQKNPTAFYLCASSIAGTYNTGELFFGEGSRLTVL.

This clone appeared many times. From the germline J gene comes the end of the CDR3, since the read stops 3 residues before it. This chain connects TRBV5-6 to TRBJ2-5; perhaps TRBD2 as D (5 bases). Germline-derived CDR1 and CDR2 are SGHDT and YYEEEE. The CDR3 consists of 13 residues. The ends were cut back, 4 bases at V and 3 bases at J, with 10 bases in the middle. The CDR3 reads CASSADWKETQYF. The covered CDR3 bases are TGTGCCAGCAGCGCGGACTGGAAAGAGACC.

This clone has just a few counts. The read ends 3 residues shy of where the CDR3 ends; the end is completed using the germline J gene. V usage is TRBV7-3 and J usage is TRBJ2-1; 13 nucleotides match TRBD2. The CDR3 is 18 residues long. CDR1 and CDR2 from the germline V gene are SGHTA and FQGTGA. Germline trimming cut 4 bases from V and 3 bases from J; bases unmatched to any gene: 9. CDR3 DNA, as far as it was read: TGTGCCAGCAGCTCCCCGACTAGCGGGGGGAGATTCTACAATGAG. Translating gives CASSSPTSGGRFYNE. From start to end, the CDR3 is CASSSPTSGGRFYNEQFF.

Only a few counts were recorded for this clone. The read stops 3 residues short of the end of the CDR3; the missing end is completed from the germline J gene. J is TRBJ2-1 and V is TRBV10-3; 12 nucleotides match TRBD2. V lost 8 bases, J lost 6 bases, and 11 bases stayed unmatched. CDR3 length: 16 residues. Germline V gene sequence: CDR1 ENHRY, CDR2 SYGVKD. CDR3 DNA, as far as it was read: TGTGCCATCTCTAGCGGGAGGGGGGGAGGTGGCAATGAG. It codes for CAISSGRGGGGNE. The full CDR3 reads CAISSGRGGGGNEQFF.

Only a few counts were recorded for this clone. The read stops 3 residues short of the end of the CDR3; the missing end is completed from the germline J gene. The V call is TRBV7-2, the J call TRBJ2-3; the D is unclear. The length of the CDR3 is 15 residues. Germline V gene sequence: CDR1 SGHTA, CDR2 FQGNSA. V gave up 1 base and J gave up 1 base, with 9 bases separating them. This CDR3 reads CASSLVAHGTDTQYF. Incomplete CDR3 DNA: TGTGCCAGCAGCTTAGTCGCACACGGCACAGATACG.

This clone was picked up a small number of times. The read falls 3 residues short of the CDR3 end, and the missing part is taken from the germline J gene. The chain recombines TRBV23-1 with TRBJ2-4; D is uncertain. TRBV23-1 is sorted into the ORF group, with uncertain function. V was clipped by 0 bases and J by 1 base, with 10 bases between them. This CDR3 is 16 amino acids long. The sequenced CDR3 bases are TGCGCCAGCAGTCAATCGGTGGAAGGGGCCAAAAACATT. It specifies CASSQSVEGAKNI. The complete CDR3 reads CASSQSVEGAKNIQYF.

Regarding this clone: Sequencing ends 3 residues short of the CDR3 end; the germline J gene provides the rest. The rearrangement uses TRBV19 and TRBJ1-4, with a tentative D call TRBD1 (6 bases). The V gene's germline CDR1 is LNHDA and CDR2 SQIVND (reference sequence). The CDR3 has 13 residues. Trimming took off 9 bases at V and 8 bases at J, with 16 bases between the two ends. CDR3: CARAGTIDEKLFF. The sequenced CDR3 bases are TGTGCCAGAGCCGGGACAATCGACGAAAAA.

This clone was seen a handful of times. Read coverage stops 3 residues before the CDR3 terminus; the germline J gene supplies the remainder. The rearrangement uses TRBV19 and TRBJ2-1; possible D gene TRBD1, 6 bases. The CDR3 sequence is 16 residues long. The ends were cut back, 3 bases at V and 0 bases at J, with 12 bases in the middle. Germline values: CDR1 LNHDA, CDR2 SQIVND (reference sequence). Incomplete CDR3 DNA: TGTGCCAGTAGTATCGATCGGGACATCTCCTACAATGAG. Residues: CASSIDRDISYNE. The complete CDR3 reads CASSIDRDISYNEQFF.

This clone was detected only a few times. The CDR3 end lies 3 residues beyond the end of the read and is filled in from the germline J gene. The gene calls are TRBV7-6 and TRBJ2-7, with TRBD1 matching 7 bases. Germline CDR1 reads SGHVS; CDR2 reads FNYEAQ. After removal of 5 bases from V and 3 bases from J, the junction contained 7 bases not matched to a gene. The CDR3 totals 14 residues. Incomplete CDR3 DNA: TGTGCCAGCAGCCTCGGGACAGCCAGCTACGAG. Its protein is CASSLGTASYE. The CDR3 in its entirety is CASSLGTASYEQYF. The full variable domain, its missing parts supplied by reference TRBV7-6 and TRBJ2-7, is GAGVSQSPRYKVTKRGQDVALRCDPISGHVSLYWYRQALGQGPEFLTYFNYEAQQDKSGLPNDRFSAERPEGSISTLTIQRTEQRDSAMYRCASSLGTASYEQYFGPGTRLTVT.

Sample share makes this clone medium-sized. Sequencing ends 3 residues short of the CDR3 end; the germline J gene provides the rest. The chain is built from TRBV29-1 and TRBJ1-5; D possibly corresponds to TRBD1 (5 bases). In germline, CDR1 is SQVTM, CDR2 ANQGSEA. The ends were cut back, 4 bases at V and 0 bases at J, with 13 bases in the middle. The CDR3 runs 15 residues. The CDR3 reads CSVAWTTDSNQPQHF. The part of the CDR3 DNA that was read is TGCAGCGTTGCCTGGACGACAGATAGCAATCAGCCC.

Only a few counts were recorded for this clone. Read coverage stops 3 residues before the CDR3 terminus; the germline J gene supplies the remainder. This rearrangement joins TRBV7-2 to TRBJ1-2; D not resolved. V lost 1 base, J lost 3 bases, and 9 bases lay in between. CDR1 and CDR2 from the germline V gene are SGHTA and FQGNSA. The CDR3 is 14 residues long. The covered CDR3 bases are TGTGCCAGCAGCTTAGGTCCCCGGGACTATGGC. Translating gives CASSLGPRDYG. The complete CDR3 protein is CASSLGPRDYGYTF.

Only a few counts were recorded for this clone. The part of the CDR3 DNA that was read is TGTGCCAGCTCACCGTCGGGTTATAATTCACCC. Translation gives CASSPSGYNSP. The full CDR3 sequence reads CASSPSGYNSPLHF. The gene calls are TRBV18 and TRBJ1-6; D is unresolved. The CDR3 extends 3 residues past the end of the read, so its final part is completed from the germline J gene. The CDR3 runs to 14 residues. V was pared by 3 bases and J by 4 bases, with 7 bases between. CDR1 KGHSH and CDR2 LQKENI come from the germline V gene.

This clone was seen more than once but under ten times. CDR3 bases read: TGTGCCAGCAGTTACTCGAAGCAGGGGGGTTTCTACGAG. Translated: CASSYSKQGGFYE. The CDR3, in full, reads CASSYSKQGGFYEQYF. This rearrangement joins TRBV6-2 or TRBV6-3 to TRBJ2-7; possible D gene TRBD1, 7 bases. The CDR3 extends 3 residues past the end of the read, so its final part is completed from the germline J gene. This CDR3 has 16 amino acids. Trimming took off 0 bases at V and 3 bases at J, with 15 bases between the two ends. In germline, CDR1 is MNHEY, CDR2 SVGEGT.

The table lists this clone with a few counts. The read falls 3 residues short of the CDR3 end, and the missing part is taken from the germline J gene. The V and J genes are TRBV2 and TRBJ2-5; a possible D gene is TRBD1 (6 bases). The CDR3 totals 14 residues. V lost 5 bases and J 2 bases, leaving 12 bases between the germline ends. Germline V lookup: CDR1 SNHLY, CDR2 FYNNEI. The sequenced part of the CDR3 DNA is TGTGCCAGCAGTCGGGACACGCCACAAGAGACC. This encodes CASSRDTPQET. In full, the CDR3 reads CASSRDTPQETQYF. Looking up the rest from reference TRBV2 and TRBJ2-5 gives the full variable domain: EPEVTQTPSHQVTQMGQEVILRCVPISNHLYFYWYRQILGQKVEFLVSFYNNEISEKSEIFDDQFSVERPDGSNFTLKIRSTKLEDSAMYFCASSRDTPQETQYFGPGTRLLVL.

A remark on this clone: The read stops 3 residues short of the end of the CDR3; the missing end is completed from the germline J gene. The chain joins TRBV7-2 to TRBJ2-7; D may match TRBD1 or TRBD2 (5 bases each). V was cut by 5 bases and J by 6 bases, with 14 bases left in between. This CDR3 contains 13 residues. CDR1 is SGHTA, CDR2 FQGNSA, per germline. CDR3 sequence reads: CASSPRGAREQYF. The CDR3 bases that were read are TGTGCCAGCAGCCCCCGAGGGGCGCGCGAG.

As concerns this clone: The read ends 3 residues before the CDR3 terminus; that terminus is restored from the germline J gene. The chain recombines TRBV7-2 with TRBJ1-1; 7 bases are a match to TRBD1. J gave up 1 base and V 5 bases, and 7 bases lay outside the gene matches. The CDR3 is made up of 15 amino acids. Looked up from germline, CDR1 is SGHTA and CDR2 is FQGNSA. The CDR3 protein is CASSPDRVGNTEAFF. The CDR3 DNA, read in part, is TGTGCCAGCAGCCCTGACAGGGTGGGGAACACTGAA.

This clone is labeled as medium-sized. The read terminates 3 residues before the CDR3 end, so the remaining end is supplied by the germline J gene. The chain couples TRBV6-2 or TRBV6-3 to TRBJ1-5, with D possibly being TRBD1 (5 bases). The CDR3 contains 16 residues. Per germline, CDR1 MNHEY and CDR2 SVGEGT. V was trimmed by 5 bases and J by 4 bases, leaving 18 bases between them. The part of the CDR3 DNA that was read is TGTGCCAGCAGTCCAAGAAGGGGAGAGGGGAATCAGCCC. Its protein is CASSPRRGEGNQP. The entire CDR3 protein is CASSPRRGEGNQPQHF.

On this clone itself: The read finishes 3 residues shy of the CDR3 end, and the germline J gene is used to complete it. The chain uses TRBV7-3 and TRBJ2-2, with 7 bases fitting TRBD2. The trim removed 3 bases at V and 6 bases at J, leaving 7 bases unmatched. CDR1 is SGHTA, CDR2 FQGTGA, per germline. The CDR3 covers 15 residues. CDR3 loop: CASSFSTSDSGELFF. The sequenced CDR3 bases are TGTGCCAGCAGCTTTAGCACTAGCGATTCCGGGGAG.